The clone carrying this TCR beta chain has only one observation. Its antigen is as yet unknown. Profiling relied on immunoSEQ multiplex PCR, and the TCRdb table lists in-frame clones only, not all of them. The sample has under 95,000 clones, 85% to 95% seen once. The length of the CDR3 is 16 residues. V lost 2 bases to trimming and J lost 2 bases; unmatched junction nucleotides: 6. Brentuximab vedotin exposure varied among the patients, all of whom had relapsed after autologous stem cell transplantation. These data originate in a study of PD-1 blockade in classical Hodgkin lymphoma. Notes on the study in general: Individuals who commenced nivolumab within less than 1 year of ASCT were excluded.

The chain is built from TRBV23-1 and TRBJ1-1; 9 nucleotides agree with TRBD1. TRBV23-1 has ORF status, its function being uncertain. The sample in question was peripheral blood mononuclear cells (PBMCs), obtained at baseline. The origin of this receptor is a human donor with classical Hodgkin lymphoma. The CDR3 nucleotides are TGCGCCAGCAGTCAAGGGACAGGGAAAAGAAACACTGAAGCTTTCTTT. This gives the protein CASSQGTGKRNTEAFF.